One and the same sample provided the 5 T cell receptor beta chains below, sequenced in a study of CD8 T cells in Susac syndrome. With random hexamers, reverse transcription was performed on roughly 0.5 to 1 ug of RNA. Via MiXCR, TCRdb re-called the immunoSEQ multiplex PCR reads, giving one row per CDR3 protein. The table shows around 220,000 distinct CDR3 sequences, with 90% to 95% occurring only once. Material: CD8+ T cells from PBMCs. Receptors were obtained from a human donor with multiple sclerosis.

The V gene is TRBV20-1, the J gene TRBJ2-3; TRBD2 matches 8 bases. The V and J ends lost 7 bases and 5 bases, in that order; junction bases with no gene match: 8. This CDR3 contains 13 residues. Looked up from germline, CDR1 is DFQATT and CDR2 is SNEGSKA (reference sequence). CDR3 in DNA: TGCAGTGTCCCGGGGGGGGCCCTAGATACGCAGTATTTT. Its translation: CSVPGGALDTQYF.

This clonotype was recorded once. The chain uses TRBV7-9 and TRBJ1-1, with D possibly TRBD1 on 6 matching bases. The CDR3 has 13 residues. Germline CDR1 SEHNR, CDR2 FQNEAQ (reference sequence). Deletions cut 5 bases from V and 4 bases from J, with 11 bases between. In DNA, the CDR3 is TGTGCCAGCAGCCCAACAGGGACCACTGAAGCTTTCTTT. As protein: CASSPTGTTEAFF.

V usage is TRBV6-2 or TRBV6-3 and J usage is TRBJ2-3, with no clear D. V lost 1 base and J 1 base, leaving 3 bases between the germline ends. The CDR3 extends over 13 amino acids. CDR1 is MNHEY, CDR2 SVGEGT, per germline. The CDR3 nucleotides read TGTGCCAGCAGTTACTTTCGCACAGATACGCAGTATTTT. It yields the protein CASSYFRTDTQYF.

V gene TRBV29-1 combines with J gene TRBJ2-3; TRBD1 is a possible D gene (6 bases). Trimming removed 2 bases at V and 1 base at J, with 16 bases between. CDR3 length: 16 amino acids. Germline assignment: CDR1 SQVTM and CDR2 ANQGSEA. CDR3 region: CSVEKGHYVGTDTQYF. The DNA of the CDR3 is TGCAGCGTTGAAAAGGGACATTATGTGGGCACAGATACGCAGTATTTT.

V is TRBV4-1 and J is TRBJ2-7, with D unclear. Germline V CDR1 and CDR2: MGHRA, YSYEKL. V was shortened by 0 bases and J by 7 bases, with 13 bases between the two germline ends. The CDR3 totals 14 residues. The CDR3 here is CASSQDYSLGEQYF. CDR3 nucleotides: TGCGCCAGCAGCCAAGACTACTCCTTAGGTGAGCAGTACTTC.